The present entry profiles one T cell receptor (beta chain) with its context. This clonotype was detected ten times or more. The target of this receptor is not known. No much larger clonotype is one base removed from it; base qualities were not supplied. Every donor was a healthy Caucasian. The researchers also sequenced three unrelated adults who were not twins: a male aged 18 to 29, a male aged 50 to 59, and a female aged 50 to 59. Miltenyi CD45RO+ enrichment and human naive T-cell isolation kits were used to isolate memory (CD45RO+) and naive T cells from PBMC. This record comes from a study of identical twins (dated by TCRdb to the mid-2010s). The study in broad terms: The study deep-sequenced TCR alpha and beta repertoires from monozygotic twins, unrelated adults of various ages and cord blood to test whether fetal clonotypes persist. To rule out contamination, the twin experiments were replicated at different times with different library preparation protocols.

General conclusions and limits of the study: Invariant T cells such as MAIT and iNKT could partly confound zero-insertion analyses, although diverse VJ usage argued against such confounding for most clonotypes. Compared with coincidental sharing between unrelated individuals, out-of-frame TCR alpha sequences shared between twins showed an excess of sequences with low generation probability. Abundant cord blood beta clonotypes carried fewer insertions; young adult naive repertoires showed a weaker similar trend, while memory repertoires showed none. A weaker excess of twin sharing was found in beta out-of-frame sequences because the signal-to-noise ratio was lowered by fewer shared sequences. Because the same donors could not be followed over many years, the conclusions depended on cross-sectional statistical analysis. In monozygotic twins, recombination models systematically underestimated out-of-frame TCR alpha sharing, but the models matched the sharing seen between unrelated individuals.

V is pared back by 6 bases and J by 5 bases, with 10 bases lying between the germline termini. The cysteine opens and the phenylalanine closes a CDR3 of 12 amino acids. Only the CDR3 part of the read is kept: 36 bases, read in frame from the first base. Receptor libraries were prepared by 5' RACE. For sequencing, an Illumina HiSeq 2000 was employed. Template switching added a universal primer binding site, and the final cDNA carried a unique molecular identifier that allowed TCR cDNA molecules to be counted accurately. Specific primers in the conserved constant-segment region were used to synthesize first-strand cDNA for the TCR alpha and beta chains. Each cDNA library was double barcoded, with a SMART-Mk sample barcode plus Illumina barcodes, to control for contamination. TruSeq adapter sequences along with Illumina sample barcodes were introduced in two successive PCR steps. The Illumina HiSeq platform was used with custom primers to sequence TCR alpha and beta cDNA libraries. As for the original processing: Raw reads were processed with MiGEC to extract unique molecular identifiers, and MiXCR was used to determine CDR3 positions. For each individual, recombination models were inferred using an EM algorithm with the repgenHMM and IGoR tools. The tcR package in R was used for shared clonotype analysis, with sharing normalized by the product of cloneset sizes. Out-of-frame nonproductive sequences were analyzed to study raw recombination free of thymic and clonal selection effects. TCRdb reprocessing: public reads trimmed at Q25 with fastp, clones called with MiXCR, in-frame beta chains kept. Under each unique CDR3 protein, matching rows form one entry showing the most common genes and DNA. The authors' filters were not applied to this entry. This sample is represented by approximately 700,000 distinct CDR3 sequences; approximately 6% of them were singletons. 1.5% to 2% of the sample is in the top ten clones.

The clonotype was recovered from a man younger than 35 in good health. The sequence links TRBV12-3 or TRBV12-4 to TRBJ1-1; the D gene cannot be named for sure. Sequencing was carried out using naive T cells sorted from blood. What this sample's cell subset or site label stands for: cells isolated with a human naive T-cell isolation kit. The CDR3 here reads CASSLEETEAFF. The bases read TGTGCCAGCAGCCTTGAGGAGACTGAAGCTTTCTTT.